This T cell receptor (beta chain) was captured in a study of T-cell memory formation after mild COVID-19. Findings and limits, study-wide: For contracting clones, CD4+ ones sat mainly in CM and EM, CD8+ in EMRA. Memory cells collected pre-infection included some clones that later responded, suggesting cross-reactive memory joined.

Constant-segment primers were used for 5'RACE, and the resulting TCR alpha and TCR beta cDNA libraries carried sample barcodes and UMIs. One entry per CDR3 protein, called by TCRdb with MiXCR from the 5' RACE reads. Of some 490,000 distinct CDR3 sequences listed, 15% to 20% are singletons. In its sample, this clonotype was seen a few times. No antigen is known for it. Trimming removed 2 bases at V and 8 bases at J, with 16 bases between. The CDR3 spans 15 residues. The germline V gene has CDR1 KGHDR and CDR2 SFDVKD. The clonotype was recovered from an adult woman who had mild COVID-19 (a few samples of this study predate the infection). Cell type and time point are not known. This rearrangement joins TRBV24-1 to TRBJ2-3; maybe TRBD2 (5 bases). The sequencing input was PBMCs or a T cell subset sorted from them (not recorded which). Written as DNA, the CDR3 is TGTGCCACCAGTGATTCCCTCTGGACTGCCCCTACGCAGTATTTT. This encodes CATSDSLWTAPTQYF.